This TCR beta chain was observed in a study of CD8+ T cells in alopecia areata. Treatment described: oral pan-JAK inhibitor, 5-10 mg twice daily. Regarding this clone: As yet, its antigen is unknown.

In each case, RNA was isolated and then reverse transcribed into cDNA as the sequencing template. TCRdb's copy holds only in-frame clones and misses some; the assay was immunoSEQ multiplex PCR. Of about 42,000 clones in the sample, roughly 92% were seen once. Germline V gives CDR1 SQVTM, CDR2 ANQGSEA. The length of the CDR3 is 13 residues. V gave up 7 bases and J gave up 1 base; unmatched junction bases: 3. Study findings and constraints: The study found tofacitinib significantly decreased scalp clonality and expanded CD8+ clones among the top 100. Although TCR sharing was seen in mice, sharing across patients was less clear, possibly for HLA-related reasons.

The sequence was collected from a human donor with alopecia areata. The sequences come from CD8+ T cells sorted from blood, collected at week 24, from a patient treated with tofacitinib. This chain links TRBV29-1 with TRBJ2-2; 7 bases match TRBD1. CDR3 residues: CSDWDRNTGELFF. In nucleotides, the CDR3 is TGCAGCGATTGGGACAGGAACACCGGGGAGCTGTTTTTT.